The 27 T cell receptor beta chains given below trace back to one sample, sequenced in a study of control samples from healthy donors and cancer patients. The data were produced by immunoSEQ multiplex PCR, yet TCRdb's version contains in-frame clones alone and is incomplete. The data contain 100,000 to 120,000 clones, 83% of them seen just once; the ten biggest clones take up roughly an eighth. The specimen was blood. These receptors all stem from a woman between 50 and 59 years old in good health.

The chain joins TRBV6-5 to TRBJ2-4; D is undetermined. There are 13 residues in the CDR3. V gave up 8 bases and J gave up 2 bases, with 10 bases separating them. Germline CDR1 reads MNHEY; CDR2 reads SVGAGI. CDR3 sequence (DNA): TGTGCCAGCGTCGTGGAACCCAAAAACATTCAGTACTTC. Translation: CASVVEPKNIQYF.

The chain carries TRBV7-3 and TRBJ2-5, with D perhaps TRBD1 or TRBD2 (5 bases each). Germline CDR1 and CDR2: SGHTA and FQGTGA. V gave up 7 bases and J gave up 4 bases, with 19 bases separating them. This CDR3 has 15 amino acids. The CDR3 spells CASKRTGAEGETQYF. The CDR3 DNA sequence: TGTGCCAGCAAGAGAACAGGCGCAGAGGGAGAGACCCAGTACTTC.

The rearrangement links TRBV19 to TRBJ1-1; D not certain. The CDR3 totals 12 residues. CDR1 and CDR2 (germline): LNHDA, SQIVND (reference sequence). Trimming stripped 7 bases from V and 7 bases from J, with 13 bases between. Here the CDR3 DNA reads TGTGCCAGTAATTTTGGTCCTTTTGAAGCTTTCTTT. This gives the protein CASNFGPFEAFF.

The chain is built from TRBV5-6 and TRBJ2-7; 7 positions match TRBD1. V shed 4 bases, J shed 0 bases, and the junction held 7 bases outside the gene matches. Germline V gene sequence: CDR1 SGHDT, CDR2 YYEEEE. The length of the CDR3 is 15 residues. The CDR3 nucleotides read TGTGCCAGCAGCGGCCTCGGGACAGCCTCCTACGAGCAGTACTTC. Translation gives CASSGLGTASYEQYF. Full variable domain (missing parts from reference TRBV5-6 and TRBJ2-7): DAGVTQSPTHLIKTRGQQVTLRCSPKSGHDTVSWYQQALGQGPQFIFQYYEEEERQRGNFPDRFSGHQFPNYSSELNVNALLLGDSALYLCASSGLGTASYEQYFGPGTRLTVT.

This sequence joins TRBV30 and TRBJ1-5; 8 nucleotides align to TRBD1. The CDR3 has 17 residues. Germline CDR1 GTSNPN, CDR2 SVGIG (reference sequence). V lost 0 bases and J lost 3; bases outside the gene matches: 10. In DNA, the CDR3 is TGTGCCTGGAGTGTACCACCCGACAGGGGTCCCAATCAGCCCCAGCATTTT. This encodes CAWSVPPDRGPNQPQHF.

The chain recombines TRBV6-2 or TRBV6-3 with TRBJ2-3; weak D call: TRBD1 (5 bases). V lost 5 bases and J lost 0, with 12 bases in between. CDR1 is MNHEY and CDR2 is SVGEGT in the germline V gene. The CDR3 is made up of 15 amino acids. CDR3 sequence reads: CASSNRQFSTDTQYF. The CDR3 DNA follows: TGTGCCAGCAGTAACAGACAGTTTAGCACAGATACGCAGTATTTT.

The rearrangement uses TRBV5-4 and TRBJ1-2; 10 nucleotides align to TRBD1. The V gene end was trimmed by 2 bases and the J gene end by 6 bases; junction bases not matched to a gene: 4. Germline V gene data show CDR1 as SGHNT and CDR2 as YYREEE (reference sequence). This CDR3 is 14 amino acids long. CDR3 protein: CASSLSGTGDGYTF. In DNA form, the CDR3 reads TGTGCCAGCAGCTTATCTGGGACAGGGGATGGCTACACCTTC.

The chain recombines TRBV15 with TRBJ2-2, with D perhaps matching TRBD2 (6 bases). Between the trimmed V and J ends, which lost 4 bases and 1 base, there was a span of 16 bases. Germline V lookup: CDR1 LNHNV, CDR2 YYDKDF (reference sequence). This CDR3 is built from 17 residues. The CDR3 region has the DNA TGTGCCACCAGCATTGGCCGGGACTCTTTGAACACCGGGGAGCTGTTTTTT. As protein: CATSIGRDSLNTGELFF.

The rearrangement uses TRBV9 and TRBJ2-1; no reliable D call. CDR1 SGDLS and CDR2 YYNGEE come from the germline V gene. CDR3 size: 13 residues. V lost 0 bases to trimming and J lost 4 bases, with 5 bases between them. The CDR3, as DNA: TGTGCCAGCAGCGTAGACCATTACAATGAGCAGTTCTTC. Its protein is CASSVDHYNEQFF.

The chain has TRBV9 and TRBJ2-3; D is uncertain. V was clipped by 6 bases and J by 1 base, with 12 bases between them. From germline, CDR1 is SGDLS and CDR2 YYNGEE. This CDR3 is built from 14 residues. CDR3 in DNA: TGTGCCAGCACCCTTTCTGGGGGCACAGATACGCAGTATTTT. This translates into CASTLSGGTDTQYF.

This clone was seen only once. This sequence joins TRBV9 and TRBJ1-1; D possibly corresponds to TRBD1 (5 bases). CDR3 size: 17 residues. The V gene's germline CDR1 is SGDLS and CDR2 YYNGEE. Trimming pared 4 bases from V and 1 base from J, leaving 20 bases between. CDR3 DNA: TGTGCCAGCAGCATCCGGGACGAAGCTTGGGGGAACACTGAAGCTTTCTTT. Translated: CASSIRDEAWGNTEAFF.

The chain carries TRBV5-1 and TRBJ2-7, with 15 bases fitting TRBD2. Germline-derived CDR1 and CDR2 are SGHRS and YFSETQ. V shed 7 bases, J shed 2 bases, and the junction held 16 bases outside the gene matches. The CDR3 has 19 residues. CDR3 sequence: CASGPQPPGLAGGTYEQYF. The CDR3 nucleotides are TGCGCCAGCGGACCCCAGCCCCCGGGACTAGCGGGAGGAACCTACGAGCAGTACTTC.

The rearrangement joins TRBV6-4 to TRBJ1-2, with 7 positions matching TRBD1. This CDR3 comprises 12 residues. CDR1 MRHNA and CDR2 SNTAGT come from the germline V gene. V was pared by 6 bases and J by 5 bases, with 3 bases of the junction left unmatched. CDR3 nucleotide sequence: TGTGCCAGCAGGGACAGGCCTTATGGCTACACCTTC. As protein: CASRDRPYGYTF.

The table lists this clone with a few counts. The chain recombines TRBV2 with TRBJ1-6; 9 positions agree with TRBD1. The CDR3 is 13 residues long. V lost 7 bases and J lost 9; bases outside the gene matches: 4. Germline V lookup: CDR1 SNHLY, CDR2 FYNNEI. The CDR3 here is CASTGQGGSPLHF. CDR3 DNA sequence: TGTGCCAGCACGGGACAGGGCGGTTCACCCCTCCACTTT.

The chain combines TRBV7-2 with TRBJ1-5, with TRBD1 as a possible D gene (5 bases). Trimming pared 4 bases from V and 0 bases from J, leaving 13 bases between. This CDR3 region has 16 residues. CDR1 is SGHTA and CDR2 is FQGNSA in the germline V gene. This CDR3 reads CASSSAGVTSNQPQHF. The CDR3 region has the DNA TGTGCCAGCAGCTCCGCGGGGGTGACTAGCAATCAGCCCCAGCATTTT.

The chain is built from TRBV6-2 or TRBV6-3 and TRBJ2-5; 10 bases line up with TRBD2. Germline values: CDR1 MNHEY, CDR2 SVGEGT. The CDR3 loop spans 18 amino acids. Germline trimming cut 2 bases from V and 2 bases from J; bases unmatched to any gene: 11. CDR3 residues: CASSYAILAGADQETQYF. The CDR3 nucleotides read TGTGCCAGCAGTTACGCGATTCTAGCGGGGGCGGATCAAGAGACCCAGTACTTC.

This clone appeared once. The chain combines TRBV21-1 with TRBJ2-3. TRBV21-1 is assigned pseudogene status. The CDR3 is 17 residues long. The CDR3 here is CASSKWGNRFSTDTQYF. CDR3 nucleotides: TGTGCCAGCAGCAAGTGGGGGAATAGATTTAGCACAGATACGCAGTATTTT.

This clone was counted a few times. The V call is TRBV7-3, the J call TRBJ2-7, with TRBD1 as a possible D gene (7 bases). Trimming removed 4 bases at V and 6 bases at J, with 16 bases between. The CDR3 runs 14 residues. Germline CDR1 reads SGHTA; CDR2 reads FQGTGA. The CDR3 DNA is TGTGCCAGCAGCTGGGACAGCGGGCCTTTCGAGCAGTACTTC. Translated, it gives CASSWDSGPFEQYF.

This clone occurred once. This chain connects TRBV9 to TRBJ2-7, with 8 bases matching TRBD2. V shed 0 bases, J shed 5 bases, and the junction held 7 bases outside the gene matches. This CDR3 has 15 amino acids. Germline V lookup: CDR1 SGDLS, CDR2 YYNGEE. CDR3 DNA sequence: TGTGCCAGCAGCGTAGGCGGGAGGCACGTCGACGAGCAGTACTTC. Protein sequence: CASSVGGRHVDEQYF.

The chain couples TRBV6-5 to TRBJ2-5; TRBD1 aligns across 7 bases. This CDR3 region has 16 residues. Germline V gene data show CDR1 as MNHEY and CDR2 as SVGAGI. The V gene end was trimmed by 2 bases and the J gene end by 1 base; junction bases not matched to a gene: 7. CDR3 nucleotide sequence: TGTGCCAGCAGTTACACGACAGGGTTGGGCCAAGAGACCCAGTACTTC. Encoded protein: CASSYTTGLGQETQYF.

This sequence joins TRBV7-8 and TRBJ2-7, with D tentatively TRBD2 (6 bases). V lost 5 bases and J lost 2, with 16 bases in between. This CDR3 contains 15 residues. Germline V gene lookup returns CDR1 SGHVS and CDR2 FQNEAQ. Written as DNA, the CDR3 is TGTGCCAGCAGCCACCGGGACTTGCTAACCTACGAGCAGTACTTC. It encodes CASSHRDLLTYEQYF.

The chain carries TRBV29-1 and TRBJ2-7, with no clear D. V lost 1 base to trimming and J lost 2 bases, with 12 bases between them. The CDR3 is made up of 14 amino acids. Germline V gene sequence: CDR1 SQVTM, CDR2 ANQGSEA. CDR3 amino acids: CSVEAFGLTYEQYF. The CDR3 DNA reads TGCAGCGTTGAAGCGTTCGGTCTAACCTACGAGCAGTACTTC.

The sample holds one count of this clone. The rearrangement joins TRBV12-5 to TRBJ1-1; tentative D call: TRBD1 (5 bases). The germline V gene has CDR1 LGHNT and CDR2 FRNRAP. This CDR3 spans 13 amino acids. V dropped 7 bases and J dropped 5 bases, with 14 bases sitting between them. CDR3 DNA sequence: TGTGCTAGTGATCAAGGGGCTAGGACTGAAGCTTTCTTT. It codes for CASDQGARTEAFF. The full variable domain, rest sourced from reference TRBV12-5 and TRBJ1-1, is DARVTQTPRHKVTEMGQEVTMRCQPILGHNTVFWYRQTMMQGLELLAYFRNRAPLDDSGMPKDRFSAEMPDATLATLKIQPSEPRDSAVYFCASDQGARTEAFFGQGTRLTVV.

This clone was detected only once. This chain joins TRBV29-1 and TRBJ2-7; no firm D call. Per germline, CDR1 SQVTM and CDR2 ANQGSEA. Trimming cost V 1 base and J 1 base, with 8 bases left between them. The CDR3 spans 13 residues. The CDR3 nucleotides are TGCAGCGTTGAAGGGGTTGGGTCCTACGAGCAGTACTTC. Amino acids: CSVEGVGSYEQYF.

This clone was counted once. V and J are TRBV19 and TRBJ2-7; D may be TRBD2 (5 bases). Germline values: CDR1 LNHDA, CDR2 SQIVND (reference sequence). The V and J ends lost 5 bases and 4 bases respectively, with 24 bases between them. The CDR3 covers 17 residues. The CDR3 loop is CASSAGYTGSLEYEQYF. DNA of the CDR3: TGTGCCAGTAGTGCCGGGTATACGGGATCATTGGAGTACGAGCAGTACTTC.

The chain recombines TRBV5-4 with TRBJ1-4; D is unresolved. V lost 5 bases and J 8 bases, leaving 13 bases between the germline ends. CDR1 SGHNT and CDR2 YYREEE come from the germline V gene (reference sequence). The CDR3 spans 13 residues. CDR3 in amino acids: CASSPGREEKLFF. The CDR3 region has the DNA TGTGCCAGCAGTCCCGGGAGGGAAGAAAAACTGTTTTTT. The entire variable domain, with the rest obtained from reference TRBV5-4 and TRBJ1-4, is as follows: ETGVTQSPTHLIKTRGQQVTLRCSSQSGHNTVSWYQQALGQGPQFIFQYYREEENGRGNFPPRFSGLQFPNYSSELNVNALELDDSALYLCASSPGREEKLFFGSGTQLSVL.

The count of this clone is one. V is TRBV28 and J is TRBJ1-4; TRBD1 is a possible D gene (6 bases). V was trimmed by 7 bases and J by 7 bases, leaving 10 bases between them. The CDR3 consists of 12 residues. Germline V gives CDR1 MDHEN, CDR2 SYDVKM. CDR3: CASKSGVEKLFF. The CDR3 bases are TGTGCCAGCAAATCAGGGGTTGAAAAACTGTTTTTT.